Below, 27 T cell receptor beta chains from the same sample are listed, as sequenced in a study of sequential checkpoint blockade in melanoma. Treatment in this sample: randomized to nivolumab then ipilimumab (arm A) or the reverse (arm B). The assay was immunoSEQ multiplex PCR, and TCRdb's table has in-frame clones only and misses some. The data show some 9,600 clones, roughly 80% seen once. This specimen was CD8+ T cells sorted from blood (inferred from file names), taken from a patient given nivolumab and ipilimumab in sequence. Receptors originate from a human donor with melanoma.

The CDR3, as DNA: TGTGCCACCAGCAGAGATACAGCGGGAGTAGTCTACAATGAGCAGTTCTTC. This sequence encodes CATSRDTAGVVYNEQFF. The chain recombines TRBV15 with TRBJ2-1; TRBD2 agrees at 8 bases. The V segment lost 0 bases and the J segment 3 bases; nucleotides outside the gene matches: 7. Germline V CDR1 and CDR2: LNHNV, YYDKDF (reference sequence). This CDR3 spans 17 amino acids.

The V gene is TRBV5-1, the J gene TRBJ2-1, with 8 bases identical to TRBD2. Germline V gene data show CDR1 as SGHRS and CDR2 as YFSETQ. V was clipped by 1 base and J by 1 base; unmatched bases: 1. This CDR3 has 15 residues. The CDR3 DNA is TGCGCCAGCAGCTTGTCGGGAGGGTCCTACAATGAGCAGTTCTTC. The encoded protein is CASSLSGGSYNEQFF.

This clone has just a few counts. The genes are TRBV6-4 and TRBJ2-6; 8 bases line up with TRBD2. V was pared by 2 bases and J by 0 bases, with 0 bases of the junction left unmatched. Germline lookup yields CDR1 MRHNA and CDR2 SNTAGT. The CDR3 has 16 residues. The CDR3 coding sequence is TGTGCCAGCAGTGACCGGGAGGGCTCTGGGGCCAACGTCCTGACTTTC. Translated, it gives CASSDREGSGANVLTF.

The chain is built from TRBV11-2 and TRBJ2-1; the match to TRBD2 covers 8 bases. CDR1 and CDR2 (germline): SGHAT, FQNNGV. The CDR3 extends over 18 amino acids. The V segment lost 5 bases and the J segment 6 bases; nucleotides outside the gene matches: 18. The DNA of the CDR3 is TGTGCCAGCAGCCAAAGCCGGGGGGGTGGTAGCGGACCCAATGAGCAGTTCTTC. Its protein is CASSQSRGGGSGPNEQFF.

Here the CDR3 reads CASSYIGAGELFF. In nucleotides, the CDR3 is TGTGCCAGCAGTTATATAGGGGCCGGGGAGCTGTTTTTT. This sequence joins TRBV6-5 and TRBJ2-2, with D tentatively TRBD1 (5 bases). V dropped 3 bases and J dropped 6 bases, with 8 bases sitting between them. The CDR3 contains 13 residues. The germline gives CDR1 MNHEY, CDR2 SVGAGI.

V usage is TRBV6-6 and J usage is TRBJ1-1, with TRBD1 matching over 8 bases. There are 16 residues in the CDR3. Germline CDR1 and CDR2: MNHNY and SVGAGI (reference sequence). Trimming cost V 5 bases and J 0 bases; bases outside gene matches: 8. CDR3 coding DNA: TGTGCCAGCAGTACAATTTCCAGGGGGCTGAACACTGAAGCTTTCTTT. It is translated as CASSTISRGLNTEAFF.

This chain joins TRBV9 and TRBJ1-2; D perhaps matches TRBD1 (6 bases). The CDR3 spans 16 residues. V was trimmed by 0 bases and J by 3 bases, leaving 15 bases between them. Germline assignment: CDR1 SGDLS and CDR2 YYNGEE. CDR3 nucleotides: TGTGCCAGCAGCGTAGATGGCAGGGGTGAAGACTATGGCTACACCTTC. Protein: CASSVDGRGEDYGYTF.

This clone was counted between two and nine times. The genes are TRBV27 and TRBJ2-5, with D uncertain. Judging by the DNA end, TRBJ2-7 fits better; the J call may be wrong. The CDR3 contains 13 residues. In germline, CDR1 is MNHEY, CDR2 SMNVEV (reference sequence). In DNA, the CDR3 is TGTGCCAGCAGTTATGTAAGACGCGGCGAGCAGTACTTC. Its translation is CASSYVRRGEQYF.

This clone was counted only a few times. Relative to the germline gene, one junction end is altered; a read error may explain this. The chain combines TRBV19 with TRBJ1-2; no clear D. Per the germline V gene, CDR1 is LNHDA and CDR2 is SQIVND (reference sequence). CDR3 length: 11 residues. CDR3 bases: TGTGCCAGTAGTACTAACGATGGCTACACCTTC. Translating it yields CASSTNDGYTF.

This clone has only one observation. One junction end does not reproduce the germline sequence, and a read error may be involved. The chain links TRBV15 to TRBJ1-2; the D is unclear. Germline CDR1 reads LNHNV; CDR2 reads YYDKDF (reference sequence). This CDR3 has 16 residues. For the CDR3, the DNA is TGTGCCACCAGCAGAGATAACGGGGAGGCTAACCATGGCTACACCTTC. Translation: CATSRDNGEANHGYTF.

About this clone: A far more abundant clone sits one base away, making this likely a read error. J is TRBJ1-2 and V is TRBV19, with 10 positions matching TRBD1. The germline V gene has CDR1 LNHDA and CDR2 SQIVND (reference sequence). The CDR3 runs to 13 residues. The CDR3, as DNA: TGTGTCAGTAGTATCGGGACAGGGGTAGGCTACACCTTC. It specifies CVSSIGTGVGYTF.

The gene calls are TRBV9 and TRBJ2-7, with 7 bases matching TRBD2. J lost 3 bases, V lost 1 base, and 4 bases had no gene match. This CDR3 is 14 amino acids long. Per germline, CDR1 SGDLS and CDR2 YYNGEE. This chain's CDR3 is CASSVTSDHYEQYF. As DNA, the CDR3 is TGTGCCAGCAGCGTAACTAGCGACCACTACGAGCAGTACTTC. Variable domain in full (rest from reference TRBV9 and TRBJ2-7): DSGVTQTPKHLITATGQRVTLRCSPRSGDLSVYWYQQSLDQGLQFLIQYYNGEERAKGNILERFSAQQFPDLHSELNLSSLELGDSALYFCASSVTSDHYEQYFGPGTRLTVT.

This clone showed up just a few times. This chain uses TRBV28 with TRBJ1-5, with D unclear. The CDR3 runs 15 residues. The germline gives CDR1 MDHEN, CDR2 SYDVKM. V was cut by 2 bases and J by 6 bases, with 14 bases left in between. The CDR3: CASSLVAKGGQPQHF. CDR3 sequence (DNA): TGTGCCAGCAGTTTAGTGGCGAAGGGAGGTCAGCCCCAGCATTTT.

This clone appeared a single time. The rearrangement joins TRBV27 to TRBJ1-5; D is unresolved. Trimming removed 8 bases from V and 0 bases from J, with 11 bases in between. CDR1 and CDR2 from the germline V gene are MNHEY and SMNVEV (reference sequence). The CDR3 contains 14 residues. CDR3 region: CASRSGGSNQPQHF. As DNA, the CDR3 is TGTGCCAGCCGATCGGGTGGTAGCAATCAGCCCCAGCATTTT.

The chain links TRBV7-6 to TRBJ2-7; TRBD2 might be the D (6 bases). The ends were cut back, 5 bases at V and 6 bases at J, with 14 bases in the middle. Germline CDR1 and CDR2: SGHVS and FNYEAQ. This CDR3 spans 13 amino acids. This CDR3 reads CASSATLGGEQYF. CDR3 coding DNA: TGTGCCAGCAGCGCCACCTTGGGGGGCGAGCAGTACTTC.

The V call is TRBV2, the J call TRBJ2-7; 11 bases agree with TRBD1. Trimming at V came to 5 bases and at J to 3 bases, leaving 3 bases not matched to a gene. Germline assignment: CDR1 SNHLY and CDR2 FYNNEI. The CDR3 is 14 amino acids. The CDR3 loop is CASSFGTGGYEQYF. The CDR3 nucleotides are TGTGCCAGCAGTTTCGGGACAGGGGGCTACGAGCAGTACTTC.

Only one count was recorded for this clone. The rearrangement joins TRBV30 to TRBJ1-2; 8 nucleotides agree with TRBD1. The V gene's germline CDR1 is GTSNPN and CDR2 SVGIG (reference sequence). The CDR3 spans 12 residues. V trimming: 5 bases; J trimming: 6 bases; junction bases outside the gene matches: 5. CDR3 protein: CAWGPGGNGYTF. The CDR3 DNA is TGTGCCTGGGGTCCAGGGGGCAATGGCTACACCTTC.

This clone has a handful of counts. The chain has TRBV5-1 and TRBJ2-1; 15 positions match TRBD2. Germline V gene data show CDR1 as SGHRS and CDR2 as YFSETQ. This CDR3 comprises 16 residues. V lost 4 bases and J lost 9; bases outside the gene matches: 8. CDR3 nucleotide sequence: TGCGCCAGCAGCCCCGGACTAGCGGGAGGGCCAATTGAGCAGTTCTTC. The encoded protein is CASSPGLAGGPIEQFF.

V usage is TRBV4-3 and J usage is TRBJ2-2, with D uncertain. Between the trimmed V and J ends, which lost 4 bases and 4 bases, there was a span of 7 bases. The CDR3 has 13 residues. The germline gives CDR1 LGHNA, CDR2 YSLEER. The CDR3 bases are TGCGCCAGCAGCCCTTCGGTCACCGGGGAGCTGTTTTTT. Its protein product is CASSPSVTGELFF.

This clone was observed a handful of times. The chain joins TRBV4-2 to TRBJ1-2, with a possible D match to TRBD1 (6 bases). There are 16 residues in the CDR3. Germline V gene sequence: CDR1 LGHNA, CDR2 YNFKEQ. The V and J ends lost 0 bases and 4 bases respectively, with 15 bases between them. CDR3 DNA sequence: TGTGCCAGCAGCCAAGATTGGTCAGGGGATGGCTATGGCTACACCTTC. Its protein product is CASSQDWSGDGYGYTF.

This chain links TRBV21-1 with TRBJ1-2. TRBV21-1 is tagged as a pseudogene. The CDR3 runs to 18 residues. CDR3 DNA: TGTGCCAGCAGCAAAGGGGACTATCGGAACATACCTAACTATGGCTACACCTTC. It codes for CASSKGDYRNIPNYGYTF.

This rearrangement joins TRBV6-1 to TRBJ2-5; D call uncertain. With the DNA end fitting TRBJ2-7 better, the J assignment may be wrong. From germline, CDR1 is MNHNS and CDR2 SASEGT. This CDR3 contains 12 residues. The CDR3 sequence: CASNEVSYEQYF. CDR3 bases: TGTGCCAGCAACGAGGTCTCCTACGAGCAGTACTTC.

The chain recombines TRBV27 with TRBJ2-1; 14 bases agree with TRBD2. The V segment lost 5 bases and the J segment 9 bases; nucleotides outside the gene matches: 6. Per the germline V gene, CDR1 is MNHEY and CDR2 is SMNVEV (reference sequence). The CDR3 is made up of 15 amino acids. Here the CDR3 reads CASSPGTSGSGEQFF. As DNA, the CDR3 is TGTGCCAGCAGTCCCGGGACTAGCGGGAGTGGTGAGCAGTTCTTC.

The chain has TRBV7-9 and TRBJ2-5; D not resolved. The ends were cut back, 1 base at V and 0 bases at J, with 3 bases in the middle. This CDR3 is 13 amino acids long. The germline V gene encodes CDR1 SEHNR and CDR2 FQNEAQ (reference sequence). CDR3: CASSLVYQETQYF. The CDR3 DNA sequence: TGTGCCAGCAGCTTAGTATACCAAGAGACCCAGTACTTC.

J is TRBJ2-3 and V is TRBV6-6; 11 bases line up with TRBD2. V shed 6 bases, J shed 0 bases, and the junction held 5 bases outside the gene matches. Per the germline V gene, CDR1 is MNHNY and CDR2 is SVGAGI (reference sequence). The CDR3 runs to 16 residues. CDR3 DNA: TGTGCCAGCAGGGCTAGCGGGAGGACCAGCACAGATACGCAGTATTTT. This sequence encodes CASRASGRTSTDTQYF.

The chain links TRBV18 to TRBJ1-5; D ambiguous. V lost 2 bases and J 0 bases, leaving 8 bases between the germline ends. The CDR3 is 15 residues long. In germline, CDR1 is KGHSH, CDR2 LQKENI. The CDR3 sequence: CASSPKTDSNQPQHF. The CDR3 region has the DNA TGTGCCAGCTCACCAAAAACAGATAGCAATCAGCCCCAGCATTTT. The full variable domain, in which reference TRBV18 and TRBJ1-5 provide the parts outside the CDR3, is NAGVMQNPRHLVRRRGQEARLRCSPMKGHSHVYWYRQLPEEGLKFMVYLQKENIIDESGMPKERFSAEFPKEGPSILRIQQVVRGDSAAYFCASSPKTDSNQPQHFGDGTRLSIL.

This clone showed up just a few times. The chain combines TRBV28 with TRBJ1-2; 7 bases match TRBD1. CDR1 and CDR2 from the germline V gene are MDHEN and SYDVKM. V lost 5 bases, J lost 11 bases, and 11 bases stayed unmatched. The CDR3 is made up of 13 amino acids. The CDR3: CASSLDHTGDYTF. As DNA, the CDR3 is TGTGCCAGCAGTCTCGACCATACAGGGGATTACACCTTC.